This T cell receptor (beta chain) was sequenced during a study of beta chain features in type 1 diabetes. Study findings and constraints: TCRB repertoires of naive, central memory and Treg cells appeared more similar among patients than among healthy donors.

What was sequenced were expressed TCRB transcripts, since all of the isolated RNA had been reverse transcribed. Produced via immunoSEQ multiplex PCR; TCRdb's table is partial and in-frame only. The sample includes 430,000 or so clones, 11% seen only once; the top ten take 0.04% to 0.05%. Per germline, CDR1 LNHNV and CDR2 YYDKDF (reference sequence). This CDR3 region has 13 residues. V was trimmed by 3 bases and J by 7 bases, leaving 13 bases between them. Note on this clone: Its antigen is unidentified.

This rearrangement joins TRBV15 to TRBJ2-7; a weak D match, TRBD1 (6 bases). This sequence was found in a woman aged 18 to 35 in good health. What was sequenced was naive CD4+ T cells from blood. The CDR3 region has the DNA TGTGCCACCAGCAGGGGCCCAGGGGAAGAGCAGTACGTC. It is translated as CATSRGPGEEQYV.